The clone carrying this TCR beta chain appeared once. This sample is part of a study of T cell changes during pregnancy in multiple sclerosis. Germline V gene data show CDR1 as SGHDN and CDR2 as FVKESK. The CDR3 totals 15 residues. With V trimmed by 4 bases and J by 8 bases, 7 bases remained unmatched. The protocol was immunoSEQ multiplex PCR, while the TCRdb copy is restricted to in-frame clones and leaves out a portion. The sample has roughly 32,000 clones, around 92% seen once. This specimen consisted of CD8+ T cells from peripheral blood mononuclear cells, obtained in the second trimester of pregnancy. The receptor comes from a female donor in good health, enrolled as a control in a pregnancy study. This chain uses TRBV14 with TRBJ2-1, with 11 bases that match TRBD2. The CDR3 nucleotides read TGTGCCAGCAGCCCGACGGCTAGCGGGGGGTATGAGCAGTTCTTC. It yields the protein CASSPTASGGYEQFF.